A single sample is the source of the 25 T cell receptor beta chains below, sequenced in a study of cytomegalovirus exposure and HLA in healthy donors. The PCR contained 60 Vbeta and 13 Jbeta primers. Profiling relied on immunoSEQ multiplex PCR, and the TCRdb table lists in-frame clones only, not all of them. The sample shows more than 95,000 clones, about 79% of them seen only once. The sequencing sample was made of PBMCs. The source of these receptors is a man over 45 in good health and CMV-seronegative.

This sequence joins TRBV7-8 and TRBJ2-1; the match to TRBD1 covers 7 bases. With 5 bases clipped from V and 10 bases from J, the junction kept 5 bases outside the gene matches. CDR3 length: 12 amino acids. CDR1 and CDR2 (germline): SGHVS, FQNEAQ. CDR3 loop: CASSRTGAEQFF. The DNA of the CDR3 is TGTGCCAGCAGCAGAACAGGGGCCGAGCAGTTCTTC.

The rearrangement joins TRBV13 to TRBJ2-6; D not resolved. The CDR3 is 13 residues long. In germline, CDR1 is PRHDT, CDR2 FYEKMQ (reference sequence). V gave up 9 bases and J gave up 2 bases, with 8 bases separating them. In DNA form, the CDR3 reads TGTGCCAGTCTAGTGGCTGGGGCCAACGTCCTGACTTTC. It codes for CASLVAGANVLTF.

As regards this clone: This same CDR3 is encoded by further DNA sequences in the sample. The chain is built from TRBV11-3 and TRBJ2-7; 12 positions match TRBD1. CDR1 is SGHNT, CDR2 YENEEA, per germline. With V trimmed by 1 base and J by 8 bases, 6 bases remained unmatched. The CDR3 length is 15 residues. The CDR3 DNA reads as TGTGCCAGCAGCTTAGCACCGGGACAGGGGGCAAAGCAGTACTTC. Its translation is CASSLAPGQGAKQYF.

CDR3 DNA sequence: TGTGCCAGCAGCTTTGGGACAACGGTTCCGCCCCTCCACTTT. Translation: CASSFGTTVPPLHF. The V call is TRBV11-2, the J call TRBJ1-6, with D possibly matching TRBD1 (6 bases). CDR1 and CDR2 from the germline V gene are SGHAT and FQNNGV. V dropped 3 bases and J dropped 13 bases, with 16 bases sitting between them. This CDR3 has 14 residues.

A single count supports this clone. The chain carries TRBV5-4 and TRBJ1-2; 8 nucleotides line up with TRBD1. V lost 0 bases to trimming and J lost 8 bases; unmatched junction nucleotides: 12. CDR3 length: 16 residues. Germline V gene data show CDR1 as SGHNT and CDR2 as YYREEE (reference sequence). In nucleotides, the CDR3 is TGTGCCAGCAGCTTGGCCCGAGGACAGGGTGAAGGAGGCTACACCTTC. Protein sequence: CASSLARGQGEGGYTF.

The chain joins TRBV28 to TRBJ2-1, with 10 bases identical to TRBD1. CDR1 MDHEN and CDR2 SYDVKM come from the germline V gene. V was clipped by 6 bases and J by 4 bases; unmatched bases: 6. This CDR3 comprises 15 residues. The CDR3 reads CASRSDRGFYNEQFF. CDR3 coding DNA: TGTGCCAGCAGGTCGGACAGGGGGTTTTACAATGAGCAGTTCTTC.

About this clone itself: At one end, the junction sequence differs from germline, possibly due to a read error. The rearrangement joins TRBV19 to TRBJ1-5; 7 bases are a match to TRBD1. The length of the CDR3 is 11 residues. The germline gives CDR1 LNHDA, CDR2 SQIVND (reference sequence). Here the CDR3 DNA reads TGTGCCAGTAGTATTGGCAGGGGGACCTATTTT. Protein product: CASSIGRGTYF.

CDR3 amino acids: CASSLEGQVWTNTGELFF. In DNA, the CDR3 is TGTGCCAGCAGCTTAGAGGGACAGGTCTGGACGAACACCGGGGAGCTGTTTTTT. The chain links TRBV5-8 to TRBJ2-2; TRBD1 matches 8 bases. Germline V gene lookup returns CDR1 SGHTS and CDR2 YDEGEE. J was trimmed by 0 bases and V by 2 bases; bases with no gene match: 9. The CDR3 runs to 18 residues.

The table lists this clone with a count of one. The V gene is TRBV7-8, the J gene TRBJ1-2, with D possibly matching TRBD1 (5 bases). The V gene lost 5 bases and the J gene lost 4 bases, with 17 bases spanning the gap. CDR1 and CDR2 (germline): SGHVS, FQNEAQ. This CDR3 spans 15 amino acids. CDR3 sequence: CASSINRISSYGYTF. DNA of the CDR3: TGTGCCAGCAGCATAAACAGGATTAGTAGCTATGGCTACACCTTC.

This rearrangement joins TRBV7-2 to TRBJ1-2, with D perhaps matching TRBD1 (6 bases). The CDR3 has 15 amino acids. The V gene lost 3 bases and the J gene lost 4 bases, with 15 bases spanning the gap. Germline loops: CDR1 SGHTA, CDR2 FQGNSA. CDR3 nucleotides: TGTGCCAGCAGCTTGTCACAGGGCTCTGTCTATGGCTACACCTTC. Amino acids: CASSLSQGSVYGYTF. The variable domain in full, with the rest retrieved from reference TRBV7-2 and TRBJ1-2, is GAGVSQSPSNKVTEKGKDVELRCDPISGHTALYWYRQSLGQGLEFLIYFQGNSAPDKSGLPSDRFSAERTGGSVSTLTIQRTQQEDSAVYLCASSLSQGSVYGYTFGSGTRLTVV.

V is TRBV4-3 and J is TRBJ1-5; D is undetermined. The V end was cut by 0 bases, the J end by 6 bases, with 15 bases between. CDR3 length: 16 amino acids. CDR1 is LGHNA, CDR2 YSLEER, per germline. CDR3 loop: CASSQDLAWGGQPQHF. CDR3 sequence (DNA): TGCGCCAGCAGCCAAGATCTTGCATGGGGAGGTCAGCCCCAGCATTTT.

The gene calls are TRBV19 and TRBJ2-2, with 9 bases identical to TRBD1. V lost 2 bases, J lost 1 base, and 2 bases stayed unmatched. CDR1 is LNHDA, CDR2 SQIVND, per germline (reference sequence). This CDR3 has 16 residues. The CDR3 is CASSIPGQGNTGELFF. The CDR3 coding sequence is TGTGCCAGTAGTATACCGGGACAGGGGAACACCGGGGAGCTGTTTTTT.

The chain employs TRBV5-1 and TRBJ1-2; 9 positions match TRBD1. The V gene end was trimmed by 3 bases and the J gene end by 6 bases; junction bases not matched to a gene: 6. There are 14 residues in the CDR3. Germline CDR1 is SGHRS and CDR2 is YFSETQ. The CDR3 here is CASSSGTGTDGYTF. The CDR3 DNA is TGCGCCAGCAGCTCGGGGACAGGGACGGATGGCTACACCTTC.

Only a few counts were recorded for this clone. The V and J genes are TRBV7-2 and TRBJ1-1; no firm D call. V lost 5 bases, J lost 6 bases, and 7 bases lay in between. The germline gives CDR1 SGHTA, CDR2 FQGNSA. The length of the CDR3 is 11 residues. The CDR3 here is CASSPGSEAFF. Here the CDR3 DNA reads TGTGCCAGCAGCCCCGGGTCTGAAGCTTTCTTT.

The rearrangement uses TRBV6-1 and TRBJ2-2, with 9 bases lining up with TRBD1. V gave up 4 bases and J gave up 4 bases; unmatched junction bases: 4. CDR3 size: 15 residues. The germline V gene has CDR1 MNHNS and CDR2 SASEGT. CDR3 protein: CASSATGGITGELFF. CDR3 nucleotides: TGTGCCAGCAGTGCCACAGGGGGCATCACCGGGGAGCTGTTTTTT.

This clone has just one count. The chain links TRBV5-3 to TRBJ1-2, with a possible D match to TRBD1 (6 bases). TRBV5-3 is noted as an ORF with a role that remains uncertain. V was pared by 4 bases and J by 5 bases, with 9 bases between. This CDR3 has 12 residues. CDR3: CARSPGQYGYTF. CDR3 in DNA: TGTGCCAGAAGCCCCGGACAGTATGGCTACACCTTC.

CDR3 region: CASSVGTGYEQYV. The CDR3 DNA reads as TGTGCCAGTAGTGTGGGGACAGGGTACGAGCAGTACGTC. The chain combines TRBV19 with TRBJ2-7, with 9 bases lining up with TRBD1. Germline values: CDR1 LNHDA, CDR2 SQIVND (reference sequence). CDR3 length: 13 residues. V was clipped by 5 bases and J by 4 bases; unmatched bases: 3.

This clone was detected once. One junction end disagrees with the germline gene, perhaps due to a read error. DNA for the CDR3: TGCGCCAGCAGCGGGGGGGCAGGTCCTAAGGAAAAACTGTTTTTT. Its translation: CASSGGAGPKEKLFF. The chain joins TRBV5-1 to TRBJ1-4; D is perhaps TRBD1 (6 bases). Germline CDR1 reads SGHRS; CDR2 reads YFSETQ. The CDR3 has 15 residues.

The chain recombines TRBV5-5 with TRBJ1-2, with a weak D call TRBD1 (6 bases). Between the trimmed V and J ends, which lost 0 bases and 5 bases, there was a span of 11 bases. The CDR3 is 14 amino acids. The germline gives CDR1 SGHKS, CDR2 YYEKEE (reference sequence). CDR3 region: CASSLDVRGYGYTF. The CDR3 DNA reads as TGTGCCAGCAGCTTGGATGTCAGGGGTTATGGCTACACCTTC.

The chain combines TRBV27 with TRBJ2-1, with TRBD1 as a possible D gene (5 bases). The germline V and J ends were trimmed by 4 bases and 8 bases, with 15 bases remaining between them. The CDR3 sequence is 14 residues long. The germline CDR1 and CDR2 sequences are MNHEY and SMNVEV (reference sequence). CDR3: CASSSGSGGHEQFF. As DNA, the CDR3 is TGTGCCAGCAGTTCAGGGTCTGGTGGCCATGAGCAGTTCTTC.

This clone was counted only a few times. V and J are TRBV19 and TRBJ1-1; D might be TRBD1 (5 bases). This CDR3 has 14 residues. V lost 9 bases, J lost 0 bases, and 14 bases lay in between. Germline CDR1 is LNHDA and CDR2 is SQIVND (reference sequence). The CDR3 is CASGGDNMNTEAFF. The DNA for the CDR3 is TGTGCCAGCGGGGGAGACAACATGAACACTGAAGCTTTCTTT.

This chain uses TRBV28 with TRBJ1-3; possibly TRBD1 for D (5 bases). V was trimmed by 0 bases and J by 8 bases, leaving 11 bases between them. Germline CDR1 reads MDHEN; CDR2 reads SYDVKM. The CDR3 has 14 residues. The CDR3 DNA is TGTGCCAGCAGTTTATGGACGCAGGGTTACACCATATATTTT. It codes for CASSLWTQGYTIYF.

This clone has only a few counts. J is TRBJ1-5 and V is TRBV10-2; D gene unclear. Trimming left V 6 bases short and J 11 bases short, with 23 bases between. Germline V gene data show CDR1 as WSHSY and CDR2 as SAAADI. The CDR3 totals 15 residues. Here the CDR3 reads CASSPGSRGSSSQHF. CDR3 DNA: TGCGCCAGCAGCCCGGGGAGCCGCGGTTCTTCGTCCCAGCATTTT.

The chain recombines TRBV23-1 with TRBJ1-5; 7 nucleotides align to TRBD1. Being an ORF, TRBV23-1 has a function that is uncertain. Trimming cost V 4 bases and J 0 bases; bases outside gene matches: 6. CDR3 length equals 16 residues. The CDR3 is CASSPGQEASNQPQHF. CDR3 DNA sequence: TGCGCCAGCAGTCCCGGACAGGAAGCTAGCAATCAGCCCCAGCATTTT.

This sequence joins TRBV10-3 and TRBJ1-5, with 9 bases lining up with TRBD1. This CDR3 is 15 amino acids long. Germline CDR1 and CDR2: ENHRY and SYGVKD. V was pared by 4 bases and J by 5 bases, with 6 bases of the junction left unmatched. The CDR3 region is CAISGGQGTDQPQHF. The CDR3 nucleotides read TGTGCCATCAGTGGGGGACAGGGAACCGATCAGCCCCAGCATTTT.